This T cell receptor beta chain was recovered during a study of cytomegalovirus exposure and HLA in healthy donors. Study summary: A prior analysis found around 110 million unique TCR beta sequences from 150 million to 200 million T cells. General study points: When analyzed later, a missense DCLRE1C variant was found to be linked to TCR beta V- and J-gene trimming. Across donors, sequencing depth was assumed by presence/absence analyses to be roughly uniform.

Remarks on this clone: As yet, its antigen is unknown.

The CDR3 has 13 amino acids. The V gene lost 6 bases and the J gene lost 7 bases, with 12 bases spanning the gap. Germline V gene sequence: CDR1 MNHEY, CDR2 SMNVEV (reference sequence). Primers included in the PCR were 60 Vbeta and 13 Jbeta primers. Original processing notes: A later analysis counted approximately 88 million unique TCR beta chains, about 10 million shared. Using immunoSEQ multiplex PCR, the repertoire was profiled, and TCRdb retains in-frame clones only, with some absent. The V and J calls and the clone size are those of that table, but D and trimming were determined from the DNA. The sample holds 100,000 to 150,000 clones, more than 60% seen once.

The rearrangement uses TRBV27 and TRBJ1-4; D not certain. This sequence originates from a woman between 40 and 55 years old in good health and CMV-seronegative. Material: PBMCs. As DNA, the CDR3 is TGTGCCAGCAGACGGGGATGGGGTGAAAAACTGTTTTTT. As protein: CASRRGWGEKLFF.